One sample yielded the 30 T cell receptor beta chains listed below, sequenced in a study of T cell changes during pregnancy in multiple sclerosis. TCRdb's table, derived via immunoSEQ multiplex PCR, lists solely in-frame clones and lacks some. The sample yields 45,000 to 55,000 clones, 88% seen once. The sample consisted of CD4+ T cells from peripheral blood mononuclear cells, taken in the second trimester of pregnancy. Source of these receptors: a female donor with multiple sclerosis, enrolled in a pregnancy study.

The chain carries TRBV6-1 and TRBJ1-2; tentative D call: TRBD1 (5 bases). This CDR3 contains 13 residues. Trimming left V 2 bases short and J 4 bases short, with 8 bases between. Germline-derived CDR1 and CDR2 are MNHNS and SASEGT. CDR3 residues: CASSEQGGYGYTF. The CDR3, as DNA: TGTGCCAGCAGTGAACAGGGCGGCTATGGCTACACCTTC.

The rearrangement joins TRBV6-5 to TRBJ1-3; D uncertain. Germline V gives CDR1 MNHEY, CDR2 SVGAGI. CDR3 length: 16 residues. The V gene lost 2 bases and the J gene lost 3 bases, with 14 bases spanning the gap. CDR3 DNA sequence: TGTGCCAGCAGTTACCTGTCCGGGAGCCATGGAAACACCATATATTTT. This sequence encodes CASSYLSGSHGNTIYF.

The genes are TRBV5-8 and TRBJ1-5, with D perhaps TRBD1 (5 bases). The CDR3 runs to 15 residues. V was cut by 1 base and J by 5 bases, with 13 bases left in between. The V gene's germline CDR1 is SGHTS and CDR2 YDEGEE. This CDR3 is CASSLMQGAHQPQHF. The CDR3 DNA reads TGTGCCAGCAGCTTGATGCAAGGGGCACATCAGCCCCAGCATTTT.

V is TRBV2 and J is TRBJ1-1; 11 bases map to TRBD1. The CDR3 is 14 amino acids. J was trimmed by 14 bases and V by 4 bases; bases with no gene match: 12. Germline CDR1 is SNHLY and CDR2 is FYNNEI. The CDR3 is CASSGDRGDLPVFF. The CDR3, as DNA: TGTGCCAGCAGTGGGGACAGGGGGGACCTCCCTGTATTCTTT.

The V call is TRBV30, the J call TRBJ2-6; tentatively, D is TRBD2 (5 bases). The V gene's germline CDR1 is GTSNPN and CDR2 SVGIG (reference sequence). The CDR3 sequence is 15 residues long. V lost 1 base to trimming and J lost 0 bases, with 7 bases between them. The CDR3 coding sequence is TGTGCCTGGAGTGCTAGCAGCTCTGGGGCCAACGTCCTGACTTTC. Translation gives CAWSASSSGANVLTF.

This sequence joins TRBV7-7 and TRBJ2-7; D call uncertain. V lost 5 bases to trimming and J lost 3 bases, with 14 bases between them. Germline-derived CDR1 and CDR2 are SSHAT and FNYEAQ (reference sequence). CDR3 length: 14 amino acids. CDR3 protein: CASSQSVLNYEQYF. The DNA of the CDR3 is TGTGCCAGCAGCCAGAGCGTATTAAACTACGAGCAGTACTTC.

The genes are TRBV4-3 and TRBJ1-1; D not certain. Trimming removed 4 bases at V and 6 bases at J, with 12 bases between. Germline CDR1 reads LGHNA; CDR2 reads YSLEER. The CDR3 spans 13 residues. The CDR3 spells CASSLTKQAEAFF. The CDR3, as DNA: TGCGCCAGCAGCCTGACCAAGCAGGCTGAAGCTTTCTTT.

The chain links TRBV5-6 to TRBJ2-7, with D possibly TRBD1 on 5 matching bases. CDR1 SGHDT and CDR2 YYEEEE come from the germline V gene. The CDR3 covers 13 residues. The V and J ends lost 1 base and 7 bases respectively, with 12 bases between them. DNA of the CDR3: TGTGCCAGCAGCTTGAGGGGTCCAAGAGAGCAGTACTTC. Translating gives CASSLRGPREQYF.

The chain is built from TRBV28 and TRBJ1-2; tentatively, D is TRBD1 (6 bases). This CDR3 contains 15 residues. V lost 10 bases and J lost 2, with 20 bases in between. In germline, CDR1 is MDHEN, CDR2 SYDVKM. DNA for the CDR3: TGTGCCACCCGTTCCCCTCATGGACAGAACTATGGCTACACCTTC. Encoded protein: CATRSPHGQNYGYTF.

The chain recombines TRBV5-4 with TRBJ1-4, with D perhaps TRBD1 (5 bases). V lost 7 bases, J lost 0 bases, and 13 bases lay in between. Germline loops: CDR1 SGHNT, CDR2 YYREEE (reference sequence). The CDR3 is 15 amino acids. CDR3 residues: CASSREGATNEKLFF. The CDR3 nucleotides are TGTGCCAGCTCCAGGGAGGGAGCAACTAATGAAAAACTGTTTTTT.

DNA of the CDR3: TGTGCCAGCAGTTACTCGACAGGGGGGCACGGGCAGTACTTC. Translation: CASSYSTGGHGQYF. The V call is TRBV6-5, the J call TRBJ2-7; 9 positions agree with TRBD1. CDR1 and CDR2 from the germline V gene are MNHEY and SVGAGI. The V and J ends lost 0 bases and 9 bases, in that order; junction bases with no gene match: 6. This CDR3 is 14 amino acids long.

V is TRBV25-1 and J is TRBJ2-3; 12 bases match TRBD2. The germline gives CDR1 MGHDK, CDR2 SYGVNS. The CDR3 has 18 amino acids. J was trimmed by 1 base and V by 6 bases; bases with no gene match: 11. This CDR3 reads CASSATSGSMSGTDTQYF. The DNA of the CDR3 is TGTGCCAGCAGCGCGACTAGCGGGAGTATGTCGGGCACAGATACGCAGTATTTT.

The chain joins TRBV7-2 to TRBJ2-7; 7 positions match TRBD1. The CDR3 is 16 amino acids. The V gene end was trimmed by 1 base and the J gene end by 2 bases; junction bases not matched to a gene: 8. The germline CDR1 and CDR2 sequences are SGHTA and FQGNSA. Here the CDR3 reads CASSLVGQRSTYEQYF. The CDR3 nucleotides read TGTGCCAGCAGCTTAGTGGGACAGAGATCAACCTACGAGCAGTACTTC.

The chain employs TRBV10-1 and TRBJ2-1; 13 nucleotides align to TRBD2. The CDR3 is made up of 16 amino acids. After removal of 4 bases from V and 1 base from J, the junction contained 1 base not matched to a gene. Germline V CDR1 and CDR2: WNHNN, SYGVQD (reference sequence). The CDR3 loop reads CASSGGLAGSYNEQFF. The CDR3 nucleotides are TGCGCCAGCAGTGGGGGACTAGCGGGGTCCTACAATGAGCAGTTCTTC.

This clone was recorded only once. CDR3: CASSLGGARQETQYF. Here the CDR3 DNA reads TGTGCCAGCAGCTTAGGGGGCGCAAGGCAAGAGACCCAGTACTTC. The chain is built from TRBV11-2 and TRBJ2-5, with a possible D match to TRBD1 (5 bases). V dropped 1 base and J dropped 2 bases, with 11 bases sitting between them. CDR3 length: 15 residues. In germline, CDR1 is SGHAT, CDR2 FQNNGV.

J is TRBJ1-1 and V is TRBV19; 7 positions match TRBD1. Trimming cost V 6 bases and J 6 bases; bases outside gene matches: 7. This CDR3 has 13 residues. Germline assignment: CDR1 LNHDA and CDR2 SQIVND (reference sequence). The CDR3 is CASRSQGDAEAFF. In DNA, the CDR3 is TGTGCCAGTAGGTCCCAGGGGGACGCTGAAGCTTTCTTT.

This clone was seen more than once but under ten times. The V call is TRBV4-2, the J call TRBJ2-2; D perhaps matches TRBD2 (6 bases). The CDR3 contains 16 residues. CDR1 LGHNA and CDR2 YNFKEQ come from the germline V gene. The germline V and J ends were trimmed by 2 bases and 6 bases, with 16 bases remaining between them. CDR3 in DNA: TGTGCCAGCAGCCAACCGGGACTCCAAGACTCCGGGGAGCTGTTTTTT. The encoded protein is CASSQPGLQDSGELFF.

The DNA of the CDR3 is TGTGCCAGCAGCTGGGGACAGGGAGGCGGAGCTTTCTTT. It yields the protein CASSWGQGGGAFF. The chain carries TRBV5-6 and TRBJ1-1, with 9 bases identical to TRBD1. Germline values: CDR1 SGHDT, CDR2 YYEEEE. Losses at the gene ends were 3 bases for V and 10 bases for J; bases not matched to a gene: 7. The CDR3 is 13 residues long. The full variable domain, in which reference TRBV5-6 and TRBJ1-1 provide the parts outside the CDR3, is DAGVTQSPTHLIKTRGQQVTLRCSPKSGHDTVSWYQQALGQGPQFIFQYYEEEERQRGNFPDRFSGHQFPNYSSELNVNALLLGDSALYLCASSWGQGGGAFFGQGTRLTVV.

V is TRBV28 and J is TRBJ2-1; possibly TRBD2 for D (7 bases). V lost 2 bases to trimming and J lost 5 bases, with 16 bases between them. Germline V lookup: CDR1 MDHEN, CDR2 SYDVKM. This CDR3 comprises 16 residues. CDR3 region: CASSLLGGGPHNEQFF. In DNA, the CDR3 is TGTGCCAGCAGTTTACTAGGGGGAGGGCCCCACAATGAGCAGTTCTTC.

V usage is TRBV10-3 and J usage is TRBJ2-3; TRBD2 aligns across 12 bases. The CDR3 is 16 residues long. Germline assignment: CDR1 ENHRY and CDR2 SYGVKD. Trimming at V came to 3 bases and at J to 2 bases, leaving 3 bases not matched to a gene. CDR3 bases: TGTGCCATCAGTGACGGACTAGCGGGACCCACAGATACGCAGTATTTT. This codes for CAISDGLAGPTDTQYF.

The chain combines TRBV30 with TRBJ1-4; D may be TRBD1 (6 bases). Germline CDR1 GTSNPN, CDR2 SVGIG (reference sequence). The CDR3 loop spans 14 amino acids. Trimming stripped 3 bases from V and 5 bases from J, with 13 bases between. CDR3 nucleotide sequence: TGTGCCTGGAGCCGAGGGGGGGCGAATGAAAAACTGTTTTTT. It yields the protein CAWSRGGANEKLFF.

The chain uses TRBV10-3 and TRBJ2-3; 7 bases are a match to TRBD1. The CDR3 consists of 13 residues. CDR1 and CDR2 (germline): ENHRY, SYGVKD. Germline trimming cut 10 bases from V and 2 bases from J; bases unmatched to any gene: 6. In DNA, the CDR3 is TGTGCCAACTCGGGACAGTACACAGATACGCAGTATTTT. It specifies CANSGQYTDTQYF.

In its sample, this clone was seen once. The rearrangement joins TRBV10-3 to TRBJ2-1; 10 nucleotides line up with TRBD2. Germline V gene lookup returns CDR1 ENHRY and CDR2 SYGVKD. V shed 5 bases and J 8 bases; nucleotides not matched to a gene: 9. The CDR3 totals 15 residues. The CDR3 here is CAISPLAGESYEQFF. The CDR3 DNA sequence: TGTGCCATCAGTCCCCTAGCGGGAGAGTCATATGAGCAGTTCTTC.

A remark on this clone: This sample also contains other DNA sequences that code for the same CDR3. This rearrangement joins TRBV18 to TRBJ2-3; unclear D gene. CDR1 is KGHSH and CDR2 is LQKENI in the germline V gene. V was cut by 3 bases and J by 0 bases, with 7 bases left in between. The CDR3 length is 14 residues. Here the CDR3 reads CASSPSRSTDTQYF. DNA for the CDR3: TGTGCCAGCTCACCTTCGCGGAGCACAGATACGCAGTATTTT.

This clone rates as medium-sized. The chain links TRBV7-2 to TRBJ1-2, with a possible D match to TRBD1 (5 bases). V dropped 0 bases and J dropped 6 bases, with 11 bases sitting between them. The germline gives CDR1 SGHTA, CDR2 FQGNSA. The CDR3 consists of 14 residues. DNA of the CDR3: TGTGCCAGCAGCTTAGCGAGCAGGGAGGATGGCTACACCTTC. This gives the protein CASSLASREDGYTF.

The sample holds a few counts of this clone. The chain combines TRBV30 with TRBJ1-1; the match to TRBD1 covers 7 bases. This CDR3 comprises 13 residues. J was trimmed by 4 bases and V by 8 bases; bases with no gene match: 10. CDR1 and CDR2 (germline): GTSNPN, SVGIG (reference sequence). The CDR3 DNA is TGTGCCGGCAACCGGGCAGGGGGCACTGAAGCTTTCTTT. Translating gives CAGNRAGGTEAFF.

The rearrangement joins TRBV11-1 to TRBJ2-5; 7 nucleotides line up with TRBD1. The CDR3 has 16 amino acids. The germline V gene encodes CDR1 SGHAT and CDR2 FQDESV (reference sequence). V was pared by 1 base and J by 1 base, with 6 bases of the junction left unmatched. The CDR3 spells CASSLERTGSQETQYF. CDR3 in DNA: TGTGCCAGCAGCTTAGAGCGGACAGGCTCCCAAGAGACCCAGTACTTC.

This clone is medium-sized in the sample. The chain employs TRBV5-4 and TRBJ2-7; D is perhaps TRBD2 (6 bases). The V gene lost 0 bases and the J gene lost 3 bases, with 10 bases spanning the gap. The V gene's germline CDR1 is SGHNT and CDR2 YYREEE (reference sequence). The CDR3 runs 14 residues. The CDR3 nucleotides are TGTGCCAGCAGCTTGGCCGGGAGCGACTACGAGCAGTACTTC. This sequence encodes CASSLAGSDYEQYF.

The J gene is TRBJ2-7, the V gene TRBV6-5, with 8 bases lining up with TRBD2. The CDR3 runs 14 residues. Trimming at V came to 8 bases and at J to 3 bases, leaving 9 bases not matched to a gene. CDR1 and CDR2 (germline): MNHEY, SVGAGI. CDR3: CASSPHGGDYEQYF. CDR3 DNA: TGTGCCAGCTCTCCTCACGGGGGGGACTACGAGCAGTACTTC.

This sequence joins TRBV5-1 and TRBJ1-3; 9 bases are shared with TRBD1. The CDR3 covers 15 residues. Germline lookup yields CDR1 SGHRS and CDR2 YFSETQ. Unmatched junction bases numbered 5, after V lost 4 bases and J lost 3 bases. Here the CDR3 reads CASSTGTGNGNTIYF. The CDR3 region has the DNA TGCGCCAGCAGCACGGGGACAGGGAATGGAAACACCATATATTTT.